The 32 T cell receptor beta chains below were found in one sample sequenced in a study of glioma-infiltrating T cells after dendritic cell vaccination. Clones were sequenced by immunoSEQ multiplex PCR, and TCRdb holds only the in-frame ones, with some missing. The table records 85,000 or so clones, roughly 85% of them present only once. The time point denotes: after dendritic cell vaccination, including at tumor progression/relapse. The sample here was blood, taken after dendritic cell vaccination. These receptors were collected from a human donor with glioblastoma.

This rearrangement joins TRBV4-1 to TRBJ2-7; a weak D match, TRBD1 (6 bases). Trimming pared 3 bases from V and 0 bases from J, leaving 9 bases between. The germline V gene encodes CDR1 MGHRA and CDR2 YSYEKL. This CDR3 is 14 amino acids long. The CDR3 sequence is CASSHPGASYEQYF. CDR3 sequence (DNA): TGCGCCAGCAGCCACCCAGGGGCCTCCTACGAGCAGTACTTC.

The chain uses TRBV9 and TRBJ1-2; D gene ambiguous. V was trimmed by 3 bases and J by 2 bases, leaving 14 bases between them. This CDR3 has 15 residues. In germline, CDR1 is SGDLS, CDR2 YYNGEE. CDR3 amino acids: CASSGQAEGNYGYTF. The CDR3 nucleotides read TGTGCCAGCAGCGGGCAGGCAGAGGGCAACTATGGCTACACCTTC.

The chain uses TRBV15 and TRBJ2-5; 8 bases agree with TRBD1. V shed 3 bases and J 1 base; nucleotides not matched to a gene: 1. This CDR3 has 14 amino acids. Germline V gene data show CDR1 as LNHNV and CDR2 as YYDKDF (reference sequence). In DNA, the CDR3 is TGTGCCACCAGCAGGGACAGGGTCCAAGAGACCCAGTACTTC. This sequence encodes CATSRDRVQETQYF.

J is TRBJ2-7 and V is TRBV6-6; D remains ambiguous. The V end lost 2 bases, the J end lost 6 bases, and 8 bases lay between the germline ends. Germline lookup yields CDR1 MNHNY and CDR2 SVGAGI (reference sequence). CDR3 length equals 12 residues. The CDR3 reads CASSYGPSEQYF. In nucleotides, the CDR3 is TGTGCCAGCAGTTACGGGCCCTCCGAGCAGTACTTC.

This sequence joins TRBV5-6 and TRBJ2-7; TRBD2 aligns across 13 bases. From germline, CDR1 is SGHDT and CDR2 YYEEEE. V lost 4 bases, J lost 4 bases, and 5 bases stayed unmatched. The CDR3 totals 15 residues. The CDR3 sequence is CASSGPGLAGYEQYF. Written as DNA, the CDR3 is TGTGCCAGCAGCGGGCCGGGACTAGCGGGATACGAGCAGTACTTC.

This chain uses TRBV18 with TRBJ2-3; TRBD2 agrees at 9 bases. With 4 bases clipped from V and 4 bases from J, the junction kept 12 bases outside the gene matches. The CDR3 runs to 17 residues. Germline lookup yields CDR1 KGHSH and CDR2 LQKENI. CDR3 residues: CASSQISSSGTADTQYF. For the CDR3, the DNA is TGTGCCAGCTCACAAATCTCTTCTAGCGGGACCGCAGATACGCAGTATTTT.

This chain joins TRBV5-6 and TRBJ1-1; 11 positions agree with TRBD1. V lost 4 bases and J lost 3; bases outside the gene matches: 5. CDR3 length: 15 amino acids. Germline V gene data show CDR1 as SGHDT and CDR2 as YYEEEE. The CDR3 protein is CASSAGTGGYTEAFF. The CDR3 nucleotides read TGTGCCAGCAGCGCCGGGACAGGGGGATACACTGAAGCTTTCTTT.

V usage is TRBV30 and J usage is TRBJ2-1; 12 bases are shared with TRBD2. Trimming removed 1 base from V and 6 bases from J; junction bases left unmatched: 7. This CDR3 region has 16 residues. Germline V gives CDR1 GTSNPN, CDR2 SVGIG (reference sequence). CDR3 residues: CAWSGSSSGRANEQFF. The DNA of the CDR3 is TGTGCCTGGAGTGGAAGTTCTAGCGGGAGGGCCAATGAGCAGTTCTTC.

The CDR3 loop is CASSRTGGLLNSPLHF. CDR3 sequence (DNA): TGTGCCAGCAGCAGGACAGGGGGCCTTCTGAATTCACCCCTCCACTTT. The chain has TRBV7-8 and TRBJ1-6; 11 bases line up with TRBD1. The CDR3 spans 16 residues. Germline CDR1 reads SGHVS; CDR2 reads FQNEAQ. J gave up 7 bases and V 5 bases, and 7 bases lay outside the gene matches.

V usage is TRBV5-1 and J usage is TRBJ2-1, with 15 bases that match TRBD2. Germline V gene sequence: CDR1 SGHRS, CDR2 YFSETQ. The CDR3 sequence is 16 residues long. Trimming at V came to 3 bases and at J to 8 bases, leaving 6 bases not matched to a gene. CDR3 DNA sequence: TGCGCCAGCAGCTCGGGACTAGCGGGAGGCAGGGATGAGCAGTTCTTC. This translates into CASSSGLAGGRDEQFF.

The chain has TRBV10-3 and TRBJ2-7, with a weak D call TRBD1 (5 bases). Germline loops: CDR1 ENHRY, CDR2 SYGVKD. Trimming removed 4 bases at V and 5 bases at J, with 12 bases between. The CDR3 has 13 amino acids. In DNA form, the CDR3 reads TGTGCCATCAGTGGCCAGGGCGATGACGAGCAGTACTTC. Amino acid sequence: CAISGQGDDEQYF.

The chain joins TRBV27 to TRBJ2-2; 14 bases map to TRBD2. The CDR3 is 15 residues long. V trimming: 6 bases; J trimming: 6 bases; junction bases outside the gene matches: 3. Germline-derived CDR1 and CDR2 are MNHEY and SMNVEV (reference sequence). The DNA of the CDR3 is TGTGCCAGCAGGGGACTAGCGGGAGCCTCCGGGGAGCTGTTTTTT. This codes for CASRGLAGASGELFF.

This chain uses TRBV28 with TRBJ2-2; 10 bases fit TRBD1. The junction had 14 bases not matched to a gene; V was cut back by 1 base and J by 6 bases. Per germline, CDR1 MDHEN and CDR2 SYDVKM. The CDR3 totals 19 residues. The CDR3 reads CASSLLDVGGQGFSGELFF. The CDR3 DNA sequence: TGTGCCAGCAGTTTATTGGACGTCGGGGGACAGGGGTTTTCCGGGGAGCTGTTTTTT.

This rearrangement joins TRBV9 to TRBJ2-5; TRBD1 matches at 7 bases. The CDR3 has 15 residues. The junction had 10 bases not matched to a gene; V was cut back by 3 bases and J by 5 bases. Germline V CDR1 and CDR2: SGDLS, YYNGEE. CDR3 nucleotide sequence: TGTGCCAGCAGCGCTAATACGGACAGGCGCGAGACCCAGTACTTC. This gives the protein CASSANTDRRETQYF.

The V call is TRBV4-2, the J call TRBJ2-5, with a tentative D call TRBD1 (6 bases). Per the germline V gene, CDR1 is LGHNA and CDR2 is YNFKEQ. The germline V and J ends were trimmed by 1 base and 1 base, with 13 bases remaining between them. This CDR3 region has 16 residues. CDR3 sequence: CASSQAGAEFQETQYF. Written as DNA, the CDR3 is TGTGCCAGCAGCCAAGCAGGGGCCGAATTCCAAGAGACCCAGTACTTC.

CDR3 residues: CASNPSGLQETQYF. CDR3 nucleotide sequence: TGTGCCAGCAATCCTAGCGGCCTCCAAGAGACCCAGTACTTC. The chain combines TRBV9 with TRBJ2-5; 7 bases line up with TRBD2. There are 14 residues in the CDR3. V gave up 6 bases and J gave up 1 base; unmatched junction bases: 6. The germline V gene encodes CDR1 SGDLS and CDR2 YYNGEE.

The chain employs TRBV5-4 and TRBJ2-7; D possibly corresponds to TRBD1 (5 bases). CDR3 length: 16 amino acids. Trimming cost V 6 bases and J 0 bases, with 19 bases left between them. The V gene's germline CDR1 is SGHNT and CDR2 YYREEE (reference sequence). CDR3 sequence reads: CASTNPNRTSSYEQYF. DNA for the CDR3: TGTGCCAGCACCAATCCTAACAGGACCAGCTCCTACGAGCAGTACTTC.

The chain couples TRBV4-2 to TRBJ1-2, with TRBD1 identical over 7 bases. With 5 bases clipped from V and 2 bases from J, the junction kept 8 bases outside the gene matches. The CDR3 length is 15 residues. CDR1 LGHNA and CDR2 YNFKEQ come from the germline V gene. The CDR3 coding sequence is TGTGCCAGCAGCTCCTGGACAGGAGAGAACTATGGCTACACCTTC. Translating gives CASSSWTGENYGYTF.

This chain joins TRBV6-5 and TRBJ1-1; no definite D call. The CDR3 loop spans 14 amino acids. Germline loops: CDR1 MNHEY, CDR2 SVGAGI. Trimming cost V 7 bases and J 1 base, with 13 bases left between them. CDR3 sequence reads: CASNFAAWNTEAFF. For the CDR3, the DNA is TGTGCCAGCAATTTTGCGGCCTGGAACACTGAAGCTTTCTTT.

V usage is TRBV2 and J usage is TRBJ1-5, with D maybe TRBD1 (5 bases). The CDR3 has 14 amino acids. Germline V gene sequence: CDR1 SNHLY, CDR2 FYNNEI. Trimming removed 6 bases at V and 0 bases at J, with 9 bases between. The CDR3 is CASRRTNSNQPQHF. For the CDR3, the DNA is TGTGCCAGCAGAAGGACAAATAGCAATCAGCCCCAGCATTTT.

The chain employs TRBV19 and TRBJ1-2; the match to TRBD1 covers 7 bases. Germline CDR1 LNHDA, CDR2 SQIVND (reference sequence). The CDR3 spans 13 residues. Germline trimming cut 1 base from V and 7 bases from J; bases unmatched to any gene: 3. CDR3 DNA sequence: TGTGCCAGTAGTATAGGGACAGGCCCTGGCTACACCTTC. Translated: CASSIGTGPGYTF. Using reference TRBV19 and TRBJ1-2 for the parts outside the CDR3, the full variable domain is DGGITQSPKYLFRKEGQNVTLSCEQNLNHDAMYWYRQDPGQGLRLIYYSQIVNDFQKGDIAEGYSVSREKKESFPLTVTSAQKNPTAFYLCASSIGTGPGYTFGSGTRLTVV.

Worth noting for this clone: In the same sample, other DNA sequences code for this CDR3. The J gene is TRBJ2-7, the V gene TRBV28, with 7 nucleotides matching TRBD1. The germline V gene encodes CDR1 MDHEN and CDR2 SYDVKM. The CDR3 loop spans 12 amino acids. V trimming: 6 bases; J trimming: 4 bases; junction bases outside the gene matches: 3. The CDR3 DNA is TGTGCCAGCAGCGACAGGGTTTACGAGCAGTACTTC. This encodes CASSDRVYEQYF. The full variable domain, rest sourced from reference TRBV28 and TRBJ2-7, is DVKVTQSSRYLVKRTGEKVFLECVQDMDHENMFWYRQDPGLGLRLIYFSYDVKMKEKGDIPEGYSVSREKKERFSLILESASTNQTSMYLCASSDRVYEQYFGPGTRLTVT.

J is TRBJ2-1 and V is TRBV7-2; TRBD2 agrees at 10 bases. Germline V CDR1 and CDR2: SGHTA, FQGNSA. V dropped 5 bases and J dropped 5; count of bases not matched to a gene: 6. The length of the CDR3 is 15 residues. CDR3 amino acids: CASSKPGLANNEQFF. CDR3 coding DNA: TGTGCCAGCAGCAAACCGGGACTAGCGAACAATGAGCAGTTCTTC.

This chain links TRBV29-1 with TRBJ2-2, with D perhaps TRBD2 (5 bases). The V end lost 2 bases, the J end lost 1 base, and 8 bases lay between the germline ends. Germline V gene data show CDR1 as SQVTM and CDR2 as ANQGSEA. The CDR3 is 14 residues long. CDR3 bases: TGCAGCGTTGAACGGGGTCAGAACACCGGGGAGCTGTTTTTT. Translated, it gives CSVERGQNTGELFF.

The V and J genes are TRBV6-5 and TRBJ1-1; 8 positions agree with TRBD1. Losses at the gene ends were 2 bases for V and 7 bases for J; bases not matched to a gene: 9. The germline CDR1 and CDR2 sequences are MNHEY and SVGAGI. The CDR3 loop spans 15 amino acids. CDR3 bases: TGTGCCAGCAGTTACGTTGACAGGGGAGGCGTTGAAGCTTTCTTT. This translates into CASSYVDRGGVEAFF.

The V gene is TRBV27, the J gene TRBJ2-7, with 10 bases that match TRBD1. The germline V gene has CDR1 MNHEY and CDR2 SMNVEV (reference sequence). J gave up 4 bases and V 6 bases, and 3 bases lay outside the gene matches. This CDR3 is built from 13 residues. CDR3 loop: CASSRTGGYEQYF. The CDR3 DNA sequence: TGTGCCAGCAGCCGGACAGGGGGATACGAGCAGTACTTC.

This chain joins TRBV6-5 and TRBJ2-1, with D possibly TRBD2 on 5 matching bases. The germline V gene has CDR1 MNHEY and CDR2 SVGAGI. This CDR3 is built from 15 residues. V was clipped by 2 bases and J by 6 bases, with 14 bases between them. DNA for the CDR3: TGTGCCAGCAGTTACGGGTCTTCAGCGGCCAATGAGCAGTTCTTC. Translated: CASSYGSSAANEQFF.

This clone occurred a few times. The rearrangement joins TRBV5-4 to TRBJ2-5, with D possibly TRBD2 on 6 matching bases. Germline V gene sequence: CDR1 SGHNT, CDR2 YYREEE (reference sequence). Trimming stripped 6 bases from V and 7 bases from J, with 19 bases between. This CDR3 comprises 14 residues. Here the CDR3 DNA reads TGTGCCAGCACCCCGTCGGGGGTCGGGTCGACCCAGTACTTC. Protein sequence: CASTPSGVGSTQYF.

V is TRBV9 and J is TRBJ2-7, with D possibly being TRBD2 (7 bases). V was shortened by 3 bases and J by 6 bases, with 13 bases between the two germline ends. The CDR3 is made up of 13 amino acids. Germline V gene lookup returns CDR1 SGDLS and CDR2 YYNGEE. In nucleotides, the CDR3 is TGTGCCAGCAGCGATTCTCGGGGGGCCGAGCAGTACTTC. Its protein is CASSDSRGAEQYF.

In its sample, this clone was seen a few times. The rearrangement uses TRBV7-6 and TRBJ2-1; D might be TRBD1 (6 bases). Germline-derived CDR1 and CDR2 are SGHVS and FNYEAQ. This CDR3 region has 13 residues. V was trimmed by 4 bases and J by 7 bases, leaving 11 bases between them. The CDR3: CASSSTGKNEQFF. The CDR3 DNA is TGTGCCAGCAGCTCAACAGGGAAGAATGAGCAGTTCTTC.

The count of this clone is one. The CDR3 spells CASSYRLGSGYEQYF. The CDR3 DNA is TGTGCCAGCAGTTACCGACTAGGGTCTGGGTACGAGCAGTACTTC. The gene calls are TRBV6-5 and TRBJ2-7, with TRBD2 as a possible D gene (6 bases). Germline CDR1 reads MNHEY; CDR2 reads SVGAGI. The CDR3 has 15 amino acids. The V end was cut by 2 bases, the J end by 4 bases, with 15 bases between.

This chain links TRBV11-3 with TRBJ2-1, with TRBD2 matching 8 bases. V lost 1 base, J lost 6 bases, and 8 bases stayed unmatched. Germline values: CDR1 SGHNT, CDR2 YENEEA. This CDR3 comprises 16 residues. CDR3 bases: TGTGCCAGCAGCTTAGGGATGTTCGGGAGGGGCAATGAGCAGTTCTTC. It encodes CASSLGMFGRGNEQFF.